This entry describes one TCR beta chain. This table comes from immunoSEQ multiplex PCR, and its TCRdb copy is limited to in-frame clones, with some not included. The sample includes approximately 61,000 clones, 89% of them seen just once. These data are taken from a study of OX40 agonist ivuxolimab in advanced cancers. Trimming took off 0 bases at V and 3 bases at J, with 9 bases between the two ends. The germline CDR1 and CDR2 sequences are LGHNA and YSLEER. The CDR3 spans 15 residues. The sample consisted of CD4+ or CD8+ T cells sorted from blood, taken in a trial of the OX40 agonist ivuxolimab. This TCR was recovered from an adult with an advanced solid tumor such as melanoma, head and neck, liver or kidney cancer. This chain connects TRBV4-3 to TRBJ1-5; D uncertain. CDR3 in amino acids: CASSQDGSFNQPQHF. CDR3 in DNA: TGCGCCAGCAGCCAAGATGGCAGTTTCAATCAGCCCCAGCATTTT.